Presented here are 2 T cell receptor beta chains from one specimen sequenced in a study of shared clonotypes between healthy human individuals. Only in-frame clones appear in the TCRdb table, and some are missing; sequencing was by immunoSEQ multiplex PCR. Of around 2,000,000 clones in the sample, around 96% were seen once. CD45RO-negative cells were positively selected for CCR7, leaving out terminally differentiated effector memory CD45RA+ cells. Sample: naive CD8+ T cells sorted from blood. The source is a man younger than 30 in good health.

The chain has TRBV10-1 and TRBJ2-7, with D unresolved. The germline V and J ends were trimmed by 4 bases and 6 bases, with 13 bases remaining between them. In germline, CDR1 is WNHNN, CDR2 SYGVQD (reference sequence). This CDR3 spans 13 amino acids. Here the CDR3 reads CASSGSTLGEQYF. The CDR3 DNA is TGCGCCAGCAGTGGAAGTACCTTGGGCGAGCAGTACTTC.

The gene calls are TRBV10-3 and TRBJ1-3; tentatively, D is TRBD1 (6 bases). V lost 5 bases and J lost 4, with 18 bases in between. The CDR3 runs 16 residues. Germline-derived CDR1 and CDR2 are ENHRY and SYGVKD. CDR3 sequence (DNA): TGTGCCATCAGTCCGGCCCTCGGAGGGACAGGAAACACCATATATTTT. It encodes CAISPALGGTGNTIYF.